The sequence of this TCR beta chain was determined in a study of T-cell memory formation after mild COVID-19. Germline CDR1 is SGHRS and CDR2 is YFSETQ. V was shortened by 3 bases and J by 1 base, with 11 bases between the two germline ends. This CDR3 region has 14 residues. It was 5'RACE with constant-segment primers that produced the TCR alpha and TCR beta cDNA libraries, which carried sample barcodes and UMIs. TCRdb ran MiXCR on the 5' RACE reads and lists one entry per CDR3 protein. Of just over 60,000 distinct CDR3 sequences detected, over 8.5% appear once; the ten largest clones hold 0.95% to 1.3%. By share, this clonotype counts as medium-sized.

The sequence came from a young man who had mild COVID-19 (a few samples of this study predate the infection). Cell type and time point are not known. This chain connects TRBV5-1 to TRBJ2-7; the D is unclear. Sequencing was performed on PBMCs or a T cell subset sorted from them (not recorded which). The CDR3, as DNA: TGCGCCAGCAGCTGGAGACCCGTATCCTACGAGCAGTACTTC. It specifies CASSWRPVSYEQYF. The entire variable domain, with the rest obtained from reference TRBV5-1 and TRBJ2-7, is as follows: KAGVTQTPRYLIKTRGQQVTLSCSPISGHRSVSWYQQTPGQGLQFLFEYFSETQRNKGNFPGRFSGRQFSNSRSEMNVSTLELGDSALYLCASSWRPVSYEQYFGPGTRLTVT.